This T cell receptor (beta chain) was sequenced for a study of T-cell memory formation after mild COVID-19. At the level of the study: The two donors had largely donor-specific TCR clusters.

The study, taken as a whole, reports: Proof of SARS-CoV-2 specificity was absent for the second-wave clones that crested on day 37.

Germline V gene lookup returns CDR1 SEHNR and CDR2 FQNEAQ (reference sequence). V lost 4 bases, J lost 3 bases, and 10 bases stayed unmatched. The CDR3 extends over 16 amino acids. This clonotype was picked up a small number of times. Its antigen is unidentified. UMIs and sample barcodes were carried by the TCR alpha and TCR beta cDNA libraries that 5'RACE produced using constant-segment primers. Via MiXCR, TCRdb re-called the 5' RACE reads, giving one row per CDR3 protein. This sample has roughly 410,000 distinct CDR3 sequences, with roughly 24% found just once. The TCR comes from an adult woman who had mild COVID-19 (a few samples of this study predate the infection). Cell type and time point are not known. The chain joins TRBV7-9 to TRBJ2-3; 7 bases are shared with TRBD2. The sequencing sample was made of PBMCs or a T cell subset sorted from them (not recorded which). For the CDR3, the DNA is TGTGCCAGCAGCTCTGGCGGGGGAGGTGGGACAGATACGCAGTATTTT. Its translation: CASSSGGGGGTDTQYF.